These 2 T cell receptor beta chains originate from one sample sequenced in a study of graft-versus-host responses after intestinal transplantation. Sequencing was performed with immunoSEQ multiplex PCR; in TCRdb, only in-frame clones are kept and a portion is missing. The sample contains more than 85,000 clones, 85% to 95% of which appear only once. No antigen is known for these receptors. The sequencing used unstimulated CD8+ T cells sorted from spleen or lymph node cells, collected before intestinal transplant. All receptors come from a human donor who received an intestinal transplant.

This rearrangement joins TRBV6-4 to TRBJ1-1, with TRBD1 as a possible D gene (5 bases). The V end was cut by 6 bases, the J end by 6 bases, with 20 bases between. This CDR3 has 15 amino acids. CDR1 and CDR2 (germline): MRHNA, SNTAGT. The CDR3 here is CASREIDSPGAEAFF. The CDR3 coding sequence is TGTGCCAGCAGGGAAATTGACAGCCCAGGTGCTGAAGCTTTCTTT.

Here the CDR3 DNA reads TGTGCCAGTAGTGCGACAGGGGGAGTCTATGGCTACACCTTC. This sequence encodes CASSATGGVYGYTF. The gene calls are TRBV19 and TRBJ1-2; 9 nucleotides line up with TRBD1. The CDR3 spans 14 residues. Losses at the gene ends were 5 bases for V and 4 bases for J; bases not matched to a gene: 5. Germline V lookup: CDR1 LNHDA, CDR2 SQIVND (reference sequence).